A single sample gave rise to the 13 T cell receptor beta chains below, sequenced in a study of Ad26.COV2.S vaccination and SARS-CoV-2 variants. Some clones are missing from TCRdb's copy, which holds only in-frame ones; the method was immunoSEQ multiplex PCR. The data contain 200,000 to 300,000 clones, approximately 90% of them singletons. Described treatment: about 20 received Ad26.COV2.S at low or high dose, single or two shots; roughly five received placebo; per-sample allocation not given. Samples were taken on day 63 after the first vaccine or placebo injection. Sequencing was performed on peripheral blood, taken in a trial of Ad26.COV2.S vaccine versus placebo. These receptors were taken from a person between 18 and 60 years old who received the Ad26.COV2.S COVID-19 vaccine or a placebo.

The rearrangement joins TRBV7-9 to TRBJ2-5; the match to TRBD1 covers 12 bases. The junction had 12 bases not matched to a gene; V was cut back by 6 bases and J by 4 bases. Germline CDR1 SEHNR, CDR2 FQNEAQ (reference sequence). The CDR3 covers 17 residues. As DNA, the CDR3 is TGTGCCAGCAGGCAAAATCCGGGACAGGGGGCGGGAGAGACCCAGTACTTC. Its protein product is CASRQNPGQGAGETQYF.

This rearrangement joins TRBV30 to TRBJ1-1; 7 bases match TRBD1. The CDR3 runs to 13 residues. Germline V gene lookup returns CDR1 GTSNPN and CDR2 SVGIG (reference sequence). J lost 5 bases, V lost 3 bases, and 6 bases had no gene match. The chain's CDR3 is CAWRTQGVTEAFF. CDR3 bases: TGTGCCTGGAGAACTCAGGGGGTTACTGAAGCTTTCTTT.

The chain combines TRBV3-1 (or the pseudogene TRBV3-2) with TRBJ2-2, with D possibly being TRBD2 (6 bases). This CDR3 is 15 amino acids long. The V gene lost 0 bases and the J gene lost 5 bases, with 10 bases spanning the gap. Germline lookup yields CDR1 LGHDT and CDR2 YNNKEL (reference sequence). The CDR3 nucleotides are TGTGCCAGCAGCCAAGATCGGCGGGGAACCGGGGAGCTGTTTTTT. Translating gives CASSQDRRGTGELFF.

The J gene is TRBJ2-3, the V gene TRBV7-8; D possibly corresponds to TRBD2 (5 bases). Trimming took off 2 bases at V and 5 bases at J, with 11 bases between the two ends. The length of the CDR3 is 14 residues. From germline, CDR1 is SGHVS and CDR2 FQNEAQ. The CDR3, as DNA: TGTGCCAGCAGCTTACCGGGGTCGGGAGATACGCAGTATTTT. This translates into CASSLPGSGDTQYF.

The CDR3 spells CASSFSGANVLTF. CDR3 DNA: TGTGCCAGCAGTTTTTCCGGGGCCAACGTCCTGACTTTC. The rearrangement uses TRBV12-3 or TRBV12-4 and TRBJ2-6; D is undetermined. The CDR3 contains 13 residues. V lost 3 bases and J 4 bases, leaving 4 bases between the germline ends.

There are a few counts of this clone. In DNA, the CDR3 is TGTGCCACAATCCTGTTGTCCTATAATTCACCCCTCCACTTT. It is translated as CATILLSYNSPLHF. V usage is TRBV6-5 and J usage is TRBJ1-6, with no clear D. CDR3 length: 14 residues. Trimming left V 10 bases short and J 1 base short, with 11 bases between. In germline, CDR1 is MNHEY, CDR2 SVGAGI.

This clone was seen just once. The chain combines TRBV2 with TRBJ1-2, with 7 positions matching TRBD1. The CDR3 covers 14 residues. The V and J ends lost 4 bases and 5 bases, in that order; junction bases with no gene match: 7. Germline loops: CDR1 SNHLY, CDR2 FYNNEI. The CDR3 coding sequence is TGTGCCAGCAGTGTGGGACAGAGTTATTATGGCTACACCTTC. Its translation: CASSVGQSYYGYTF.

The chain is built from TRBV27 and TRBJ1-1; D might be TRBD1 (5 bases). With 5 bases removed from V and 0 bases from J, the gap between germline ends came to 10 bases. The germline V gene encodes CDR1 MNHEY and CDR2 SMNVEV (reference sequence). This CDR3 is built from 14 residues. CDR3 DNA sequence: TGTGCCAGCAGTCGACTACAGGTGAACACTGAAGCTTTCTTT. Its translation: CASSRLQVNTEAFF.

CDR3 sequence (DNA): TGTGCCAGCAGCTCCCGGGACAGGGGGCCTGAGACCCAGTACTTC. The encoded protein is CASSSRDRGPETQYF. The gene calls are TRBV7-9 and TRBJ2-5; 12 bases fit TRBD1. CDR1 is SEHNR and CDR2 is FQNEAQ in the germline V gene (reference sequence). Trimming removed 4 bases from V and 5 bases from J; junction bases left unmatched: 5. The CDR3 extends over 15 amino acids.

The V gene is TRBV5-1, the J gene TRBJ2-5; perhaps TRBD1 as D (5 bases). Trimming pared 0 bases from V and 4 bases from J, leaving 7 bases between. Germline CDR1 and CDR2: SGHRS and YFSETQ. The CDR3 contains 13 residues. The CDR3 DNA is TGCGCCAGCAGCTTGGCAGGGATAGAGACCCAGTACTTC. Protein sequence: CASSLAGIETQYF.

Note on this clone: This CDR3 is also generated by other DNA sequences in the sample. This chain links TRBV12-3 or TRBV12-4 with TRBJ1-2; D is undetermined. Trimming pared 1 base from V and 4 bases from J, leaving 1 base between. This CDR3 contains 11 residues. This chain's CDR3 is CASSLGYGYTF. For the CDR3, the DNA is TGTGCCAGCAGTTTAGGCTATGGCTACACCTTC.

In its sample, this clone was seen many times. The chain joins TRBV6-2 or TRBV6-3 to TRBJ2-3; 8 positions match TRBD1. There are 13 residues in the CDR3. Germline CDR1 is MNHEY and CDR2 is SVGEGT. The trim removed 5 bases at V and 6 bases at J, leaving 4 bases unmatched. For the CDR3, the DNA is TGTGCCAGCAGTGCAGGGGGCAAGGATACGCAGTATTTT. This sequence encodes CASSAGGKDTQYF.

The J gene is TRBJ2-3, the V gene TRBV19, with 11 bases that match TRBD2. Per germline, CDR1 LNHDA and CDR2 SQIVND (reference sequence). The V and J ends lost 0 bases and 3 bases, in that order; junction bases with no gene match: 8. The CDR3 length is 18 residues. The CDR3 DNA sequence: TGTGCCAGTAGTATAGATACACCAACTAGCGGGAGTACAGATACGCAGTATTTT. This sequence encodes CASSIDTPTSGSTDTQYF.